The present T cell receptor beta chain was sequenced within a study of blood T cell repertoires in COVID-19. Study in general: Acute and convalescent COVID-19 specimens originated in the United States, Italy and Spain. The cDNA or gDNA used as material had been derived from T cells, B-cell-depleted T cells, or PBMCs.

Source study methods: Amplification with reference gene primers provided the estimates of nucleated cell counts. Method: immunoSEQ multiplex PCR; TCRdb's copy keeps in-frame clones and lacks some. V, J and clone size are those of that table, while D and trimming were read from the DNA. Of 300,000 to 500,000 clones listed, approximately 85% are singletons. Participant ages covered about 18 to 89 years across 24 US areas. This clonotype was sampled from a middle-aged woman with acute COVID-19. Material for sequencing was PBMCs or T cells enriched from blood (not recorded which).

The CDR3: CATSPPLRTGMGNQPQHF. The CDR3 DNA reads as TGTGCCACCAGTCCCCCCCTTCGGACAGGGATGGGGAATCAGCCCCAGCATTTT. The gene calls are TRBV24-1 and TRBJ1-5, with 8 bases matching TRBD1. Germline trimming cut 6 bases from V and 4 bases from J; bases unmatched to any gene: 16. This CDR3 region has 18 residues. The germline V gene has CDR1 KGHDR and CDR2 SFDVKD.